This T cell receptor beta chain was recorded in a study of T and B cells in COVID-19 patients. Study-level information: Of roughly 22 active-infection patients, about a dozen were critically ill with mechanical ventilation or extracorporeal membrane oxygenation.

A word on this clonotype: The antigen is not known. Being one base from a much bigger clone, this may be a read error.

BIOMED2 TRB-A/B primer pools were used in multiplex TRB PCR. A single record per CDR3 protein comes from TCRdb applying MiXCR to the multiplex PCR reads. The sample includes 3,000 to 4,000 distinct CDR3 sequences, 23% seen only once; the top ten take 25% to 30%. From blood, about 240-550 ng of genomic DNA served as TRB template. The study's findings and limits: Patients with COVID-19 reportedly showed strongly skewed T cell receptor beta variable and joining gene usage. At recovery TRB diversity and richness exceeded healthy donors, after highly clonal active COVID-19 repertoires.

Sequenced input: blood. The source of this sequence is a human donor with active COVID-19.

This CDR3 reads CASSDGGRDQETQYF. CDR3 sequence (DNA): TGTGCCAGCAGTGATGGCGGTCGGGACCAAGAGACCCAGTACTTC. This chain links TRBV27 with TRBJ2-5; D gene unclear. V was cut by 5 bases and J by 0 bases, with 13 bases left in between. The CDR3 contains 15 residues. In germline, CDR1 is MNHEY, CDR2 SMNVEV (reference sequence).